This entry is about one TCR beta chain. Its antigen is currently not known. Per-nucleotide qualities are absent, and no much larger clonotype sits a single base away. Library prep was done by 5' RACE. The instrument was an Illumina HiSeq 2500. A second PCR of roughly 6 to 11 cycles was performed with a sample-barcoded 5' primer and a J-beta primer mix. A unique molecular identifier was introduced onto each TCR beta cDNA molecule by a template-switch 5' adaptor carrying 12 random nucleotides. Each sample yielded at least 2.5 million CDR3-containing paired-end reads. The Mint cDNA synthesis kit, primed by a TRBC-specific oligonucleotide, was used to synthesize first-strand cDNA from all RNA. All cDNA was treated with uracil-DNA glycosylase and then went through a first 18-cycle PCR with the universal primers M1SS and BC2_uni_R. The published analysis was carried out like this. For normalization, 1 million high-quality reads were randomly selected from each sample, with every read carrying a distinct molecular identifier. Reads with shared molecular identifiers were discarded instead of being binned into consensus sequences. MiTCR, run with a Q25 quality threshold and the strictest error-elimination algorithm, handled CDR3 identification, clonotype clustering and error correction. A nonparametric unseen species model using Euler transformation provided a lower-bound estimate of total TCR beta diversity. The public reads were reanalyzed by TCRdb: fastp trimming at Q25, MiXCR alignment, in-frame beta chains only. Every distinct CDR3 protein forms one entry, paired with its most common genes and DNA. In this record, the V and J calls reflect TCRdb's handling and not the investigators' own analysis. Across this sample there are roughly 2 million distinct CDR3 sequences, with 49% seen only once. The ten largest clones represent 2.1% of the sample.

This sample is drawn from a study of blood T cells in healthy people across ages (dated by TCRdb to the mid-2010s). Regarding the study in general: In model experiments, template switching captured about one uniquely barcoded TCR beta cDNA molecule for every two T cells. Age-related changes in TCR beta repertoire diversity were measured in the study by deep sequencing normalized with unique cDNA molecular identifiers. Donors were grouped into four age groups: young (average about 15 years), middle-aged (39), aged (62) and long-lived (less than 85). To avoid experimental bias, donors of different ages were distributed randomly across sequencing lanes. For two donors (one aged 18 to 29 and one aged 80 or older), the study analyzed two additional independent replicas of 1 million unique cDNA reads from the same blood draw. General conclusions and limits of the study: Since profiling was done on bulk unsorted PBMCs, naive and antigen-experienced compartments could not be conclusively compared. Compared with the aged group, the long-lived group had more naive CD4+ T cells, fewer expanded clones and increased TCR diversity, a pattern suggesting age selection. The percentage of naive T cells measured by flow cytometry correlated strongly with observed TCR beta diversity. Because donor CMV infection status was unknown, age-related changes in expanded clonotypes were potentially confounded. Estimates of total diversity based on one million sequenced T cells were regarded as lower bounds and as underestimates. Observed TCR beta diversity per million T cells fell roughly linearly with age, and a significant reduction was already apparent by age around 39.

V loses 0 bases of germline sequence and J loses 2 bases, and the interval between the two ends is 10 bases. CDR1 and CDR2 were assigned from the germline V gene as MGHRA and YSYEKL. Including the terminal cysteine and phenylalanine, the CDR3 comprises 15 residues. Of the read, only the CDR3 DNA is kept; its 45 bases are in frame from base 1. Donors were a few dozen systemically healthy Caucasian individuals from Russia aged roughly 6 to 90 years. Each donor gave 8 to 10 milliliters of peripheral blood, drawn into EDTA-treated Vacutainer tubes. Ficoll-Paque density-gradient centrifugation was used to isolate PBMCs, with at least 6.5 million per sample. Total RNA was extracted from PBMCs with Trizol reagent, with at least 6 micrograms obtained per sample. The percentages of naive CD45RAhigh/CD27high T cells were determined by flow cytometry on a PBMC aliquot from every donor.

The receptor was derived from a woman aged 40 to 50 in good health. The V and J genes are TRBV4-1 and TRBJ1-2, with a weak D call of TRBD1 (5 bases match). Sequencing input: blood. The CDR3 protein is CASSQDDQGNYGYTF. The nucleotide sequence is TGCGCCAGCAGCCAAGATGATCAGGGCAACTATGGCTACACCTTC.